The rows below give T cell receptor beta chains drawn from one sample of a study of blood T cell repertoires in COVID-19. Clones were sequenced by immunoSEQ multiplex PCR, and TCRdb holds only the in-frame ones, with some missing. Of 90,000 to 120,000 clones listed, approximately 84% are singletons. The source material was peripheral blood. The receptors were gathered from a human donor in a cohort sampled during active COVID-19. CDR3s include the opening cysteine and the closing phenylalanine or tryptophan. The order of the fields is clone size, J gene, D gene, V gene, CDR3 protein, CDR3 DNA. D genes are given only for firm matches. Some rows mark clone size as missing; the rest say once, few, many or name a class of expanded clone.

. | TRBJ1-1 | . | TRBV20-1 | CSAGAFEAFF | TGCAGTGCGGGGGCATTTGAAGCTTTCTTT
. | TRBJ2-5 | TRBD1 | TRBV9 | CASSALTGGETQYF | TGTGCCAGCAGCGCCCTTACAGGGGGCGAGACCCAGTACTTC
. | TRBJ2-1 | . | TRBV19 | CASSNRDIGLGAYNEQFF | TGTGCCAGTAGCAACCGGGACATAGGGTTGGGGGCCTACAATGAGCAGTTCTTC
. | TRBJ1-1 | TRBD1 | TRBV4-3 | CASSQDRGLNTEAFF | TGCGCCAGCAGCCAAGACAGGGGGCTGAACACTGAAGCTTTCTTT
. | TRBJ2-7 | TRBD2 | TRBV5-4 | CASSLDGGGTYEQYF | TGTGCCAGCAGCTTGGACGGCGGGGGGACCTACGAGCAGTACTTC
once | TRBJ2-5 | . | TRBV20-1 | CSANYAETQYF | TGCAGTGCTAATTACGCGGAGACCCAGTACTTC
once | TRBJ1-1 | TRBD1 | TRBV5-5 | CASSSGTGGWRDTEAFF | TGTGCCAGCAGCTCGGGGACAGGGGGCTGGCGAGACACTGAAGCTTTCTTT
. | TRBJ2-1 | TRBD2 | TRBV28 | CASSPRTSGSFRVEQFF | TGTGCCAGCAGTCCGAGGACTAGCGGGAGTTTTCGGGTTGAGCAGTTCTTC
. | TRBJ2-5 | . | TRBV14 | CASSQDNEETQYF | TGTGCCAGCAGCCAAGATAATGAAGAGACCCAGTACTTC
. | TRBJ1-4 | TRBD1 | TRBV4-1 | CASSQDRGTGKATNEKLFF | TGCGCCAGCAGCCAAGATCGAGGGACAGGGAAGGCGACTAATGAAAAACTGTTTTTT
. | TRBJ2-2 | TRBD1 | TRBV7-6 | CASSLYRTGIILDTGELFF | TGTGCCAGCAGCTTATATAGGACAGGGATAATATTGGACACCGGGGAGCTGTTTTTT
. | TRBJ1-1 | TRBD1 | TRBV27 | CASSFIDRAWTEAFF | TGTGCCAGCAGTTTCATCGACAGGGCTTGGACTGAAGCTTTCTTT
. | TRBJ2-7 | . | TRBV12-3/TRBV12-4 | CASSFRGRAEQYF | TGTGCCAGCAGTTTTAGGGGCCGGGCCGAGCAGTACTTC
. | TRBJ2-3 | . | TRBV7-3 | CASSIQSTDTQYF | TGTGCCAGCAGTATCCAGAGCACAGATACGCAGTATTTT
few | TRBJ2-1 | TRBD2 | TRBV11-1 | CASSLQAGGYNEQFF | TGTGCCAGCAGCCTTCAGGCGGGAGGGTACAATGAGCAGTTCTTC
. | TRBJ2-1 | TRBD2 | TRBV7-2 | CASSLGLAATYNEQFF | TGTGCCAGCAGCTTAGGACTAGCGGCCACGTACAATGAGCAGTTCTTC
. | TRBJ1-2 | . | TRBV24-1 | CATSDSGFYGYTF | TGTGCCACCAGTGATTCAGGGTTCTATGGCTACACCTTC
. | TRBJ2-5 | . | TRBV7-2 | CASSFRGETQYF | TGTGCCAGCAGTTTCCGGGGGGAGACCCAGTACTTC
. | TRBJ1-5 | TRBD1 | TRBV24-1 | CATLSNLDRGFYQPQHF | TGTGCCACCCTCTCCAACTTGGACAGGGGATTCTATCAGCCCCAGCATTTT
. | TRBJ1-3 | TRBD1 | TRBV5-4 | CASRSGQGSGNTIYF | TGTGCCAGCAGGTCGGGACAGGGCTCCGGAAACACCATATATTTT
. | TRBJ2-1 | TRBD1 | TRBV5-4 | CASSLTGGDEQFF | TGTGCCAGCAGCCTCACAGGGGGCGATGAGCAGTTCTTC
many | TRBJ1-5 | . | TRBV19 | CASSRRAVVQPQHF | TGTGCCAGTAGTAGGCGGGCCGTCGTGCAGCCCCAGCATTTT
. | TRBJ2-3 | TRBD1 | TRBV28 | CASSPGKTRRTGLDYARDTQYF | TGTGCCAGCAGTCCGGGTAAGACTCGGCGGACAGGATTAGATTATGCACGAGATACGCAGTATTTT